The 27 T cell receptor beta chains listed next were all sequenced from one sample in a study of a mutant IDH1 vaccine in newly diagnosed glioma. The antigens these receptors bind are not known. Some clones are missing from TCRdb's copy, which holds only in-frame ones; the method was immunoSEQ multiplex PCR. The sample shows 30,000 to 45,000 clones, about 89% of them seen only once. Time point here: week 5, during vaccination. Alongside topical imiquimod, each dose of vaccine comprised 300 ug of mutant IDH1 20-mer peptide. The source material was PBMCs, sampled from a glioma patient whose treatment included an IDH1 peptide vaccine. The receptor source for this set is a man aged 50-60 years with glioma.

CDR3 coding DNA: TGCGCCAGCAGCCTCCTAGCGGGGGACGAGCAGTACTTC. It codes for CASSLLAGDEQYF. This chain uses TRBV4-3 with TRBJ2-7, with 10 bases that match TRBD2. V gave up 4 bases and J gave up 5 bases; unmatched junction bases: 2. Germline CDR1 is LGHNA and CDR2 is YSLEER. The CDR3 covers 13 residues.

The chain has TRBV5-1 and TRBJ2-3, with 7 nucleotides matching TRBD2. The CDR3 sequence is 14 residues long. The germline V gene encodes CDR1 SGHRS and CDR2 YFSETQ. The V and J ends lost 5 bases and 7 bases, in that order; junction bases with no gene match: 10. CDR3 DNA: TGCGCCAGCAGTCCCGGGACTACCTCCAATACGCAGTATTTT. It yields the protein CASSPGTTSNTQYF. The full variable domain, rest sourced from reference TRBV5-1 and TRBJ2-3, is KAGVTQTPRYLIKTRGQQVTLSCSPISGHRSVSWYQQTPGQGLQFLFEYFSETQRNKGNFPGRFSGRQFSNSRSEMNVSTLELGDSALYLCASSPGTTSNTQYFGPGTRLTVL.

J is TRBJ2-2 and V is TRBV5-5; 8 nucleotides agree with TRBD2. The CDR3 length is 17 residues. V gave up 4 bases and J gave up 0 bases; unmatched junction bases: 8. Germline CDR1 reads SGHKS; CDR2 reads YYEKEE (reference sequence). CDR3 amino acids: CASSQSSRGANTGELFF. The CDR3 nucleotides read TGTGCCAGCAGCCAAAGCTCGCGGGGGGCGAACACCGGGGAGCTGTTTTTT.

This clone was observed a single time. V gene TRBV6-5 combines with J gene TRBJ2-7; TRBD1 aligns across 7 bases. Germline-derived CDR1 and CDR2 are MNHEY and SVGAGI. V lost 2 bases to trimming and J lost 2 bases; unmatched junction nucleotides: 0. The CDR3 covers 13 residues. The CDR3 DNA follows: TGTGCCAGCAGTTACAGGGGGCCCTACGAGCAGTACTTC. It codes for CASSYRGPYEQYF.

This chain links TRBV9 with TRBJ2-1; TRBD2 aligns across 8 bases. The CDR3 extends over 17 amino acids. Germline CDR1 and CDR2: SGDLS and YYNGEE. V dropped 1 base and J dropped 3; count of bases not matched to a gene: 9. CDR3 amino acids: CASSVSGLAGNYNEQFF. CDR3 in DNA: TGTGCCAGCAGCGTAAGTGGTCTAGCGGGCAACTACAATGAGCAGTTCTTC. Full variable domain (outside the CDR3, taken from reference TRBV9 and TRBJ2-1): DSGVTQTPKHLITATGQRVTLRCSPRSGDLSVYWYQQSLDQGLQFLIQYYNGEERAKGNILERFSAQQFPDLHSELNLSSLELGDSALYFCASSVSGLAGNYNEQFFGPGTRLTVL.

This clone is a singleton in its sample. The CDR3 spells CASLAGGLGEAFF. Here the CDR3 DNA reads TGTGCCAGCCTCGCGGGGGGGCTTGGTGAAGCTTTCTTT. V usage is TRBV11-1 and J usage is TRBJ1-1, with a possible D match to TRBD1 (6 bases). Trimming pared 8 bases from V and 7 bases from J, leaving 17 bases between. CDR3 length: 13 residues. CDR1 is SGHAT, CDR2 FQDESV, per germline (reference sequence).

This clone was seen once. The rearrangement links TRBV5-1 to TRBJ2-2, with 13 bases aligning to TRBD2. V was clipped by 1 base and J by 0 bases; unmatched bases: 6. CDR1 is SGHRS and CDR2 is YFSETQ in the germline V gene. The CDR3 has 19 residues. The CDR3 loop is CASSLRVLAGGPNTGELFF. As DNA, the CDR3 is TGCGCCAGCAGCTTGAGAGTACTAGCGGGAGGGCCGAACACCGGGGAGCTGTTTTTT.

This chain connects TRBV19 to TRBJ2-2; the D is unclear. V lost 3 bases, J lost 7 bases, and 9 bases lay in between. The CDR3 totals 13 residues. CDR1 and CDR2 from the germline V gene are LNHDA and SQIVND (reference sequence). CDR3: CASSIVPVGELFF. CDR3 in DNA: TGTGCCAGTAGTATTGTTCCAGTCGGGGAGCTGTTTTTT.

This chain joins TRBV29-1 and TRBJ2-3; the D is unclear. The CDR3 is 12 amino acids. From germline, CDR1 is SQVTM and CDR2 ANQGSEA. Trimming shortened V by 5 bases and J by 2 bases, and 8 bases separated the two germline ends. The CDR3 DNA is TGCAGCGTTAAGACTGCCACAGATACGCAGTATTTT. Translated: CSVKTATDTQYF.

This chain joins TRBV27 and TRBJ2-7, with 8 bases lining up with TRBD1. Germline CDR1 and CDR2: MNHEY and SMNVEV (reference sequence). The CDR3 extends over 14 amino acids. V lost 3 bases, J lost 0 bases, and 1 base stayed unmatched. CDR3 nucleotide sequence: TGTGCCAGCAGTTTTGGACAGGGCTCCTACGAGCAGTACTTC. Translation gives CASSFGQGSYEQYF.

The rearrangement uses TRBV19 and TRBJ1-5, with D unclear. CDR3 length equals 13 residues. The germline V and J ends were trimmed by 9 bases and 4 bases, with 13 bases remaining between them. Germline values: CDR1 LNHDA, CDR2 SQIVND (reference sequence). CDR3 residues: CASHRGFNQPQHF. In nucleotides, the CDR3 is TGTGCCAGCCACCGAGGGTTTAATCAGCCCCAGCATTTT.

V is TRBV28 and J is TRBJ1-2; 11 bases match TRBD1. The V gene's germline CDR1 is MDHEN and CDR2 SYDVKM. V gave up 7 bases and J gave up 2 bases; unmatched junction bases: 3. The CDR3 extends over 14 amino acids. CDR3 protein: CASTRTGGNYGYTF. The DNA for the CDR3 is TGTGCCAGCACCAGGACAGGGGGCAACTATGGCTACACCTTC.

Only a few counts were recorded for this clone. The CDR3 sequence: CASSVGLAGGQYF. DNA for the CDR3: TGCGCCAGCAGTGTCGGGCTAGCGGGGGGGCAGTATTTT. The rearrangement uses TRBV10-2 and TRBJ2-3, with 11 bases fitting TRBD2. Trimming at V came to 4 bases and at J to 11 bases, leaving 5 bases not matched to a gene. Germline lookup yields CDR1 WSHSY and CDR2 SAAADI. This CDR3 is built from 13 residues.

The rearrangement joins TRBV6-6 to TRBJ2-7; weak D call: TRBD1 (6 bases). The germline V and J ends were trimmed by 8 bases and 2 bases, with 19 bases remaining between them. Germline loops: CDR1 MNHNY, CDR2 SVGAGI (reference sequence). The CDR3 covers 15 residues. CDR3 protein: CASASETGRTYEQYF. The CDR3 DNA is TGTGCCAGCGCGTCCGAGACAGGTAGGACCTACGAGCAGTACTTC.

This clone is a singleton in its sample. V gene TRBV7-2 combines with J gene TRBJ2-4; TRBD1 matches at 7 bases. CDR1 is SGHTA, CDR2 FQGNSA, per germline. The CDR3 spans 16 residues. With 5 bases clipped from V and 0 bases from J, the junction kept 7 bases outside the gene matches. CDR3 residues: CASSPGQLIAKNIQYF. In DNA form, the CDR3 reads TGTGCCAGCAGCCCGGGACAGTTAATAGCCAAAAACATTCAGTACTTC. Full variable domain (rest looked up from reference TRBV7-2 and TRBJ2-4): GAGVSQSPSNKVTEKGKDVELRCDPISGHTALYWYRQSLGQGLEFLIYFQGNSAPDKSGLPSDRFSAERTGGSVSTLTIQRTQQEDSAVYLCASSPGQLIAKNIQYFGAGTRLSVL.

The CDR3 is CASSARRGSSYEQYF. DNA for the CDR3: TGTGCCAGCAGCGCGCGACGGGGAAGCTCCTACGAGCAGTACTTC. This chain connects TRBV28 to TRBJ2-7; TRBD2 might be the D (5 bases). Germline-derived CDR1 and CDR2 are MDHEN and SYDVKM. CDR3 length: 15 residues. V lost 6 bases, J lost 0 bases, and 15 bases lay in between.

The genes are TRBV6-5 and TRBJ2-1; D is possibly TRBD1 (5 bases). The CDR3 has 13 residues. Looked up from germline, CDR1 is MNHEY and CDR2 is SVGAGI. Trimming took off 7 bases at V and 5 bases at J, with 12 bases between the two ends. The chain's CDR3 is CASKGAGDNEQFF. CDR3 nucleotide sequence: TGTGCCAGCAAAGGGGCAGGAGACAATGAGCAGTTCTTC.

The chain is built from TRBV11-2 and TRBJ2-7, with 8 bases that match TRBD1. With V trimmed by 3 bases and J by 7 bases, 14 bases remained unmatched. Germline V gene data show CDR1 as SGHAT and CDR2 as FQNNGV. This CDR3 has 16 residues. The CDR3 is CASSFSQGAASGEQYF. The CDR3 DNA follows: TGTGCCAGCAGCTTCTCCCAGGGGGCGGCAAGTGGGGAGCAGTACTTC.

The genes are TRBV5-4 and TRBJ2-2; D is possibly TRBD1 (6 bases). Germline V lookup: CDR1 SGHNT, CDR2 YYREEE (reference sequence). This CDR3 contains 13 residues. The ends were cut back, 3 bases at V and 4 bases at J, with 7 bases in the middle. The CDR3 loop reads CASSWGPTGELFF. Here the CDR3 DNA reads TGTGCCAGCAGCTGGGGGCCCACCGGGGAGCTGTTTTTT.

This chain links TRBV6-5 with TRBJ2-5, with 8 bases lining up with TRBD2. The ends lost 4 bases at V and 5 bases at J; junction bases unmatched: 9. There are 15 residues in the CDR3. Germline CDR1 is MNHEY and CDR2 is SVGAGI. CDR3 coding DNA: TGTGCCAGCAGTTCTACGACTAGCGAGAGGGAGACCCAGTACTTC. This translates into CASSSTTSERETQYF.

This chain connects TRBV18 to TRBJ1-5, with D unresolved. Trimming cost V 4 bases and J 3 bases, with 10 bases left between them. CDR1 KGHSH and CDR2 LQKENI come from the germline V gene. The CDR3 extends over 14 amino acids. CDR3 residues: CASSHNRDNQPQHF. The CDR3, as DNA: TGTGCCAGCTCACACAACCGGGACAATCAGCCCCAGCATTTT. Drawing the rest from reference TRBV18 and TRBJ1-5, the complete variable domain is NAGVMQNPRHLVRRRGQEARLRCSPMKGHSHVYWYRQLPEEGLKFMVYLQKENIIDESGMPKERFSAEFPKEGPSILRIQQVVRGDSAAYFCASSHNRDNQPQHFGDGTRLSIL.

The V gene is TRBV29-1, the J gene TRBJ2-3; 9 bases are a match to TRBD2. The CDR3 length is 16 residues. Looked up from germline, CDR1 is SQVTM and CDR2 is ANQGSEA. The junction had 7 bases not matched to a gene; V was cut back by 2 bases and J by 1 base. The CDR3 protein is CSVEKGIAGGTDTQYF. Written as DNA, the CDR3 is TGCAGCGTTGAAAAGGGGATAGCGGGGGGCACAGATACGCAGTATTTT.

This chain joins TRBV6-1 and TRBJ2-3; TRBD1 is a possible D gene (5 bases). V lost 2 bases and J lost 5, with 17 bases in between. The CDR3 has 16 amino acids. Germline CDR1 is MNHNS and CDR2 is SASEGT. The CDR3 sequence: CASSEPYQGTGDTQYF. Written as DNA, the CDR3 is TGTGCCAGCAGTGAACCCTATCAGGGAACGGGAGATACGCAGTATTTT.

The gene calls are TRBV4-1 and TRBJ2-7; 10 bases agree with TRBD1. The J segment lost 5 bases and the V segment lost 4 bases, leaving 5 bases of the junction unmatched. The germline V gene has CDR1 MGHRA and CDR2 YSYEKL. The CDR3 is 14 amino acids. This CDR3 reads CASSRRDRGHEQYF. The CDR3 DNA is TGCGCCAGCAGCCGCCGGGACAGGGGTCACGAGCAGTACTTC.

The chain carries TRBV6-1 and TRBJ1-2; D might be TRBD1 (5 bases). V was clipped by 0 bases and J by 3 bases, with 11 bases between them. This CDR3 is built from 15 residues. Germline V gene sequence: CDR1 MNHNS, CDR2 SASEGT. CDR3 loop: CASSEAHRMDYGYTF. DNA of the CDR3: TGTGCCAGCAGTGAAGCGCACAGGATGGACTATGGCTACACCTTC.

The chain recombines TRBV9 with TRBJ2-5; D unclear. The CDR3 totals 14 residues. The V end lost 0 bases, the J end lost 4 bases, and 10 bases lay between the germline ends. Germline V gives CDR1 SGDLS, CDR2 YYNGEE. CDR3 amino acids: CASSVGRKGETQYF. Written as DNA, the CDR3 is TGTGCCAGCAGCGTAGGACGCAAGGGAGAGACCCAGTACTTC.

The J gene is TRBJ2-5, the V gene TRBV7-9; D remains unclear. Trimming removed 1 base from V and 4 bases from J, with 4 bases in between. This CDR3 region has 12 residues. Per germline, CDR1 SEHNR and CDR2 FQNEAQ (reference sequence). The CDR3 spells CASSLVSETQYF. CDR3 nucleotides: TGTGCCAGCAGCTTAGTATCAGAGACCCAGTACTTC.